The source of this TCR beta chain is a study of cytomegalovirus exposure and HLA in healthy donors. PCR employed 60 Vbeta and 13 Jbeta primers. This table comes from immunoSEQ multiplex PCR, and its TCRdb copy is limited to in-frame clones, with some not included. The sample includes tens of thousands of clones, 70% of them seen just once. This clone has just one count. V lost 2 bases and J lost 3, with 11 bases in between. The CDR3 contains 14 residues. The germline gives CDR1 MNHNY, CDR2 SVGAGI (reference sequence). The chain carries TRBV6-6 and TRBJ2-7; weak D call: TRBD1 (5 bases). This TCR was sampled from a woman aged 50 to 60 in good health and CMV-seropositive. The sample taken for sequencing was PBMCs. The CDR3 coding sequence is TGTGCCAGCAGTTACGGTAGGGGTGGCTACGAGCAGTACTTC. Translation: CASSYGRGGYEQYF.